This entry features one T cell receptor beta chain sequence. Profiled with immunoSEQ multiplex PCR; TCRdb holds only in-frame clones, not every one. The sample records approximately 180,000 clones, roughly 85% being singletons. This entry is derived from a study of blood T cell repertoires in COVID-19. The CDR3 totals 14 residues. The germline V gene has CDR1 SGDLS and CDR2 YYNGEE. Germline trimming cut 4 bases from V and 4 bases from J; bases unmatched to any gene: 3. Specimen: peripheral blood. The source is a man between 60 and 75 years old with active or convalescent COVID-19. The V gene is TRBV9, the J gene TRBJ2-2; 8 bases are a match to TRBD2. The CDR3 nucleotides are TGTGCCAGCAGCTTCCGGGGGGGCACCGGGGAGCTGTTTTTT. Its translation is CASSFRGGTGELFF.